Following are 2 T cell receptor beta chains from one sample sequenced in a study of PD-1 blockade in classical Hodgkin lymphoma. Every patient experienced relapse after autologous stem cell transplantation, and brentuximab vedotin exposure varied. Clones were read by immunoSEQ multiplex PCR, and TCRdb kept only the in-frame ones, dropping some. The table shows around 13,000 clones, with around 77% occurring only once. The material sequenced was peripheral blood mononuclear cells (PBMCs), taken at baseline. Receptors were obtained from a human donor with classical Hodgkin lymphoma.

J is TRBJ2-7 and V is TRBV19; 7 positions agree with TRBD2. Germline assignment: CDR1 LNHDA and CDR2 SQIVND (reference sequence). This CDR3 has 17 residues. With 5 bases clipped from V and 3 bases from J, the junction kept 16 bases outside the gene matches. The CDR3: CASSFIPRLADIYEQYF. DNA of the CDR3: TGTGCCAGTAGTTTTATACCAAGGCTAGCGGACATCTACGAGCAGTACTTC.

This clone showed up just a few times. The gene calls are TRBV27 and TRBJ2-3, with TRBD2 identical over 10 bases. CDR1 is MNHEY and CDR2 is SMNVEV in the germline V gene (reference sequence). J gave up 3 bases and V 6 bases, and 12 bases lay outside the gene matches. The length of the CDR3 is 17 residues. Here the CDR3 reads CASSYQKPGLATDTQYF. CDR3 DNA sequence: TGTGCCAGCAGCTACCAAAAGCCGGGACTAGCGACAGATACGCAGTATTTT.